This T cell receptor (beta chain) was recorded in a study of shared clonotypes between healthy human individuals. Study overall: CD4 naive and memory got three plates each, CD8 naive two, CD8 memory one. Points from the study as a whole: It was observed that roughly 5% of naive CD4 clonotypes were shared across several donors.

This CDR3 is built from 15 residues. Per germline, CDR1 SGHRS and CDR2 YFSETQ. Unmatched junction bases numbered 13, after V lost 4 bases and J lost 9 bases. Tens of thousands of T cell genomes (approximately 190 ng DNA) went into each sorted-subset replicate. Original handling: ImmunoSEQ only sent back junction sequences with no quality scores, so filtering was done differently. The protocol was immunoSEQ multiplex PCR, while the TCRdb copy is restricted to in-frame clones and leaves out a portion. V, J and clone size derive from that table, while D and trimming were established from the DNA sequence. Of about 1.9 million clones in the sample, around 95% were seen once. The naive CD8 fraction comprised CD45RO-negative cells positively selected for CCR7 and excluded terminally differentiated effector memory CD45RA+ cells. This clone has just one count. Antigen specificity is unknown.

The clonotype originates from a man aged 18 to 29 in good health. Some clones in this sample may be carry-over from other donors' samples. The chain has TRBV5-1 and TRBJ2-1, with TRBD2 identical over 7 bases. Input material: naive CD8+ T cells from PBMCs. In DNA form, the CDR3 reads TGCGCCAGCAGCCCACCTAGCGGTTCGACAACTGAGCAGTTCTTC. This sequence encodes CASSPPSGSTTEQFF.